These 25 T cell receptor beta chains were sequenced from one sample in a study of blood T cell repertoires in COVID-19. This table comes from immunoSEQ multiplex PCR, and its TCRdb copy is limited to in-frame clones, with some not included. The sample consists of about 240,000 clones, more than 75% of them appearing once. Sequenced input: peripheral blood. Source of these receptors: a woman aged 35 to 49 who had recovered from COVID-19.

Comment on this clone: Other DNA variants within this sample encode the same CDR3. The chain combines TRBV5-4 with TRBJ2-5; 8 nucleotides match TRBD2. J gave up 2 bases and V 4 bases, and 4 bases lay outside the gene matches. The germline gives CDR1 SGHNT, CDR2 YYREEE (reference sequence). The CDR3 totals 14 residues. The CDR3 DNA is TGTGCCAGCAGCCCGGGGGGGAGGCAAGAGACCCAGTACTTC. Protein product: CASSPGGRQETQYF.

V is TRBV4-1 and J is TRBJ1-5; 9 bases align to TRBD1. The ends lost 1 base at V and 2 bases at J; junction bases unmatched: 9. This CDR3 is built from 18 residues. Germline assignment: CDR1 MGHRA and CDR2 YSYEKL. The DNA of the CDR3 is TGCGCCAGCAGCCAAGTGGGAACAGGGGGCAGGGGCAATCAGCCCCAGCATTTT. Translated, it gives CASSQVGTGGRGNQPQHF.

The chain uses TRBV13 and TRBJ2-1, with a tentative D call TRBD2 (6 bases). With 5 bases removed from V and 9 bases from J, the gap between germline ends came to 20 bases. Germline lookup yields CDR1 PRHDT and CDR2 FYEKMQ (reference sequence). This CDR3 comprises 15 residues. CDR3 nucleotides: TGTGCCAGCAGCAGCGGACTATTGGGCCCGGGTGAGCAGTTCTTC. Its protein product is CASSSGLLGPGEQFF.

The chain combines TRBV5-6 with TRBJ2-1, with D unresolved. Trimming took off 1 base at V and 5 bases at J, with 13 bases between the two ends. Germline V gene data show CDR1 as SGHDT and CDR2 as YYEEEE. The CDR3 extends over 15 amino acids. CDR3 bases: TGTGCCAGCAGCTTGTCCGTCGGCACTAACAATGAGCAGTTCTTC. The encoded protein is CASSLSVGTNNEQFF.

This clone has more than one count but fewer than ten. The chain couples TRBV19 to TRBJ1-2, with TRBD1 matching over 7 bases. This CDR3 comprises 14 residues. Germline CDR1 is LNHDA and CDR2 is SQIVND (reference sequence). J was trimmed by 6 bases and V by 6 bases; bases with no gene match: 10. The CDR3 protein is CASRRQGARDGYTF. CDR3 DNA sequence: TGTGCCAGTAGGCGACAGGGCGCAAGGGATGGCTACACCTTC.

V gene TRBV19 combines with J gene TRBJ2-1; 13 bases agree with TRBD2. Trimming removed 4 bases from V and 0 bases from J; junction bases left unmatched: 9. This CDR3 is 19 amino acids long. The germline gives CDR1 LNHDA, CDR2 SQIVND (reference sequence). CDR3 protein: CASSTPGTSGTSSYNEQFF. In DNA form, the CDR3 reads TGTGCCAGTAGTACCCCCGGGACTAGCGGGACCAGCTCCTACAATGAGCAGTTCTTC.

This clone was detected only once. The chain has TRBV6-5 and TRBJ2-6; the D is unclear. Germline V lookup: CDR1 MNHEY, CDR2 SVGAGI. The CDR3 totals 14 residues. Trimming shortened V by 7 bases and J by 2 bases, and 9 bases separated the two germline ends. The CDR3 DNA reads as TGTGCCAGCACCCCGGTGGCTGGGGCCAACGTCCTGACTTTC. This encodes CASTPVAGANVLTF.

V gene TRBV3-1 (or the pseudogene TRBV3-2) combines with J gene TRBJ2-5, with TRBD2 identical over 8 bases. CDR3 size: 16 residues. Germline V gene data show CDR1 as LGHDT and CDR2 as YNNKEL (reference sequence). After removal of 5 bases from V and 1 base from J, the junction contained 9 bases not matched to a gene. The DNA of the CDR3 is TGTGCCAGCAGCGGGGGAGGGACTAGACCCCAAGAGACCCAGTACTTC. It codes for CASSGGGTRPQETQYF.

This chain connects TRBV7-2 to TRBJ2-7; 14 bases are a match to TRBD2. This CDR3 is built from 16 residues. V lost 4 bases and J lost 3; bases outside the gene matches: 5. Germline-derived CDR1 and CDR2 are SGHTA and FQGNSA. CDR3 protein: CASSSGLAGVGYEQYF. DNA of the CDR3: TGTGCCAGCAGCTCGGGACTAGCGGGAGTAGGCTACGAGCAGTACTTC.

This chain links TRBV19 with TRBJ2-1, with 13 bases that match TRBD2. The CDR3 runs 15 residues. Germline CDR1 LNHDA, CDR2 SQIVND (reference sequence). Germline trimming cut 3 bases from V and 11 bases from J; bases unmatched to any gene: 7. In DNA form, the CDR3 reads TGTGCCAGTAGTATTGGGACTAGCGGGGCCGGGAAGCAGTTCTTC. It yields the protein CASSIGTSGAGKQFF. The variable domain in full, with the rest retrieved from reference TRBV19 and TRBJ2-1, is DGGITQSPKYLFRKEGQNVTLSCEQNLNHDAMYWYRQDPGQGLRLIYYSQIVNDFQKGDIAEGYSVSREKKESFPLTVTSAQKNPTAFYLCASSIGTSGAGKQFFGPGTRLTVL.

The chain has TRBV18 and TRBJ2-1, with 7 bases matching TRBD2. The V gene's germline CDR1 is KGHSH and CDR2 LQKENI. This CDR3 contains 15 residues. Germline trimming cut 4 bases from V and 11 bases from J; bases unmatched to any gene: 14. In nucleotides, the CDR3 is TGTGCCAGCTCACTCTCCCGAGGGAGGGAGGGCCAGCAGTTCTTC. It codes for CASSLSRGREGQQFF.

This clone was seen a single time. The V and J genes are TRBV5-1 and TRBJ2-3; D might be TRBD2 (6 bases). CDR1 and CDR2 from the germline V gene are SGHRS and YFSETQ. Trimming left V 4 bases short and J 4 bases short, with 19 bases between. This CDR3 spans 16 amino acids. Here the CDR3 reads CASSRRRGRDSDTQYF. The DNA for the CDR3 is TGCGCCAGCAGCCGAAGACGGGGGAGAGATTCAGATACGCAGTATTTT.

In the case of this clone: Other DNA sequences in the sample encode the same CDR3. The chain joins TRBV19 to TRBJ2-5; the D gene is possibly TRBD2 (5 bases). Trimming left V 4 bases short and J 5 bases short, with 5 bases between. Germline CDR1 is LNHDA and CDR2 is SQIVND (reference sequence). The CDR3 is made up of 11 amino acids. Written as DNA, the CDR3 is TGTGCCAGTAGTACGGGGGAGACCCAGTACTTC. Its protein product is CASSTGETQYF.

This clone has just one count. V usage is TRBV3-1 (or the pseudogene TRBV3-2) and J usage is TRBJ1-3; D might be TRBD1 (5 bases). The V end was cut by 8 bases, the J end by 8 bases, with 10 bases between. This CDR3 is built from 11 residues. Germline CDR1 LGHDT, CDR2 YNNKEL (reference sequence). Written as DNA, the CDR3 is TGTGCCAGCGAATCGGGGGACACCATATATTTT. Translation: CASESGDTIYF.

This clone was seen once. The V call is TRBV10-3, the J call TRBJ1-3; a possible D gene is TRBD1 (6 bases). CDR3 length: 14 amino acids. Trimming took 4 bases from V and 2 from J, leaving 9 bases between them. Germline V lookup: CDR1 ENHRY, CDR2 SYGVKD. CDR3 residues: CAISGRTAGNTIYF. The CDR3 DNA is TGTGCCATCAGTGGTCGGACAGCTGGAAACACCATATATTTT.

This chain uses TRBV19 with TRBJ1-5; D may be TRBD1 (5 bases). With 4 bases removed from V and 1 base from J, the gap between germline ends came to 11 bases. The V gene's germline CDR1 is LNHDA and CDR2 SQIVND (reference sequence). The CDR3 loop spans 15 amino acids. CDR3 protein: CASSRGEWSNQPQHF. In DNA form, the CDR3 reads TGTGCCAGTAGTAGGGGGGAGTGGAGCAATCAGCCCCAGCATTTT.

The chain employs TRBV30 and TRBJ2-2; D perhaps matches TRBD1 (6 bases). The CDR3 is 15 residues long. Trimming shortened V by 1 base and J by 4 bases, and 13 bases separated the two germline ends. Germline CDR1 is GTSNPN and CDR2 is SVGIG (reference sequence). CDR3 sequence reads: CAWSAPGTTTGELFF. CDR3 nucleotide sequence: TGTGCCTGGAGTGCCCCCGGGACAACCACCGGGGAGCTGTTTTTT.

The chain uses TRBV19 and TRBJ1-1; no definite D call. CDR3 length: 14 residues. V was clipped by 3 bases and J by 6 bases, with 14 bases between them. Germline values: CDR1 LNHDA, CDR2 SQIVND (reference sequence). The CDR3 spells CASSISGREPEAFF. The CDR3 region has the DNA TGTGCCAGTAGTATCTCAGGTAGGGAGCCTGAAGCTTTCTTT.

The DNA for the CDR3 is TGTGCCTGGAGCGACCGGCAGGGGTCACCTAGCAATCAGCCCCAGCATTTT. Translating gives CAWSDRQGSPSNQPQHF. The chain employs TRBV30 and TRBJ1-5, with D possibly matching TRBD1 (6 bases). Germline CDR1 reads GTSNPN; CDR2 reads SVGIG (reference sequence). With 3 bases removed from V and 0 bases from J, the gap between germline ends came to 18 bases. The CDR3 contains 17 residues.

The rearrangement uses TRBV7-2 and TRBJ2-4, with 9 bases identical to TRBD1. Germline loops: CDR1 SGHTA, CDR2 FQGNSA. The CDR3 loop spans 19 amino acids. Trimming cost V 5 bases and J 0 bases; bases outside gene matches: 14. The CDR3 DNA reads TGTGCCAGCAGCCCAACCGGGACAGGGTCCCCACCAGCCAAAAACATTCAGTACTTC. It encodes CASSPTGTGSPPAKNIQYF.

The chain recombines TRBV4-2 with TRBJ1-5; D is possibly TRBD1 (6 bases). This CDR3 region has 17 residues. V dropped 4 bases and J dropped 0 bases, with 16 bases sitting between them. The germline V gene encodes CDR1 LGHNA and CDR2 YNFKEQ. The CDR3 is CASSPRIGQYSNQPQHF. CDR3 DNA: TGTGCCAGCAGCCCCCGCATCGGACAGTATAGCAATCAGCCCCAGCATTTT.

The V call is TRBV3-1 (or the pseudogene TRBV3-2), the J call TRBJ2-1; D not certain. Trimming shortened V by 1 base and J by 7 bases, and 14 bases separated the two germline ends. CDR1 is LGHDT, CDR2 YNNKEL, per germline (reference sequence). The CDR3 length is 15 residues. CDR3 nucleotides: TGTGCCAGCAGCCAAGCTCTAGTCTCCGGGAATGAGCAGTTCTTC. This encodes CASSQALVSGNEQFF.

The chain uses TRBV29-1 and TRBJ2-3; D not resolved. CDR3 size: 13 residues. In germline, CDR1 is SQVTM, CDR2 ANQGSEA. V was cut by 2 bases and J by 8 bases, with 14 bases left in between. CDR3 protein: CSVESMQSGTQYF. The CDR3 DNA sequence: TGCAGCGTTGAATCGATGCAGTCTGGTACGCAGTATTTT.

The chain employs TRBV6-2 or TRBV6-3 and TRBJ1-5; no firm D call. This CDR3 has 12 residues. Per germline, CDR1 MNHEY and CDR2 SVGEGT. Trimming left V 5 bases short and J 6 bases short, with 8 bases between. This chain's CDR3 is CASSGPIQPQHF. In DNA form, the CDR3 reads TGTGCCAGCAGTGGCCCGATTCAGCCCCAGCATTTT.

This clone came up a few times. CDR3 DNA sequence: TGTGCCAGTAGTAGGTCGACAGGGGGTTACTATGGCTACACCTTC. Residues: CASSRSTGGYYGYTF. The chain couples TRBV19 to TRBJ1-2; 9 bases map to TRBD1. The germline V gene has CDR1 LNHDA and CDR2 SQIVND (reference sequence). With V trimmed by 4 bases and J by 3 bases, 6 bases remained unmatched. The CDR3 is made up of 15 amino acids.